What follows are 16 T cell receptor beta chains derived from one specimen sequenced in a study of CD8+CD57+ T cells in acquired aplastic anemia. TCR beta VDJ combinations and CDR3 sequences were profiled from genomic DNA. TCRdb analysed the reads with MiXCR anew, one entry per CDR3 protein. The table shows approximately 180,000 distinct CDR3 sequences, with around 60% occurring only once. Individuals selected for sequencing had exhibited CD8+CD57+ cell expansion on flow cytometry. Sequencing was done on a sample of sorted CD4+, CD8+, or CD8+CD57+ T cells (not recorded which) from PBMCs. The receptors originated from a human donor with aplastic anemia.

This clonotype was observed a handful of times. This chain uses TRBV5-4 with TRBJ2-1; tentative D call: TRBD1 (6 bases). The CDR3 contains 13 residues. V lost 2 bases to trimming and J lost 4 bases, with 7 bases between them. Germline V lookup: CDR1 SGHNT, CDR2 YYREEE (reference sequence). Here the CDR3 reads CASSFDRYNEQFF. The CDR3 bases are TGTGCCAGCAGCTTCGACAGGTACAATGAGCAGTTCTTC. Based on the CDR3 plus reference TRBV5-4 and TRBJ2-1, the full variable domain is ETGVTQSPTHLIKTRGQQVTLRCSSQSGHNTVSWYQQALGQGPQFIFQYYREEENGRGNFPPRFSGLQFPNYSSELNVNALELDDSALYLCASSFDRYNEQFFGPGTRLTVL.

The CDR3, as DNA: TGTGCCACCAGCAGAGAGGGGCCGCTGGATGGCTACACCTTC. This gives the protein CATSREGPLDGYTF. The chain recombines TRBV15 with TRBJ1-2; perhaps TRBD1 as D (5 bases). CDR1 and CDR2 (germline): LNHNV, YYDKDF (reference sequence). Trimming cost V 0 bases and J 6 bases, with 11 bases left between them. The CDR3 contains 14 residues.

The chain is built from TRBV10-3 and TRBJ1-1; tentatively, D is TRBD1 (5 bases). The germline gives CDR1 ENHRY, CDR2 SYGVKD. Trimming took 6 bases from V and 3 from J, leaving 11 bases between them. CDR3 size: 13 residues. CDR3: CAIRQGADTEAFF. Here the CDR3 DNA reads TGTGCCATCAGGCAGGGCGCGGACACTGAAGCTTTCTTT.

The J gene is TRBJ2-5, the V gene TRBV2, with 7 bases that match TRBD2. This CDR3 spans 16 amino acids. Germline V gene data show CDR1 as SNHLY and CDR2 as FYNNEI. V dropped 6 bases and J dropped 4; count of bases not matched to a gene: 14. CDR3: CASSLVHGGCGETQYF. The CDR3 DNA is TGTGCCAGCAGCCTAGTTCACGGGGGGTGCGGAGAGACCCAGTACTTC.

The J gene is TRBJ2-5, the V gene TRBV15, with D tentatively TRBD2 (5 bases). V dropped 2 bases and J dropped 5 bases, with 12 bases sitting between them. Germline CDR1 reads LNHNV; CDR2 reads YYDKDF (reference sequence). The CDR3 totals 14 residues. The CDR3: CATSRLKDWETQYF. CDR3 nucleotides: TGTGCCACCAGCAGATTAAAGGACTGGGAGACCCAGTACTTC.

The chain is built from TRBV9 and TRBJ2-1, with TRBD2 matching over 12 bases. Trimming took 3 bases from V and 5 from J; bases not matched to a gene: 3. Germline CDR1 reads SGDLS; CDR2 reads YYNGEE. This CDR3 has 15 residues. The CDR3 loop is CASSALAGGDNEQFF. Here the CDR3 DNA reads TGTGCCAGCAGCGCACTAGCGGGAGGCGACAATGAGCAGTTCTTC. Combining the CDR3 with reference TRBV9 and TRBJ2-1 gives the whole variable domain DSGVTQTPKHLITATGQRVTLRCSPRSGDLSVYWYQQSLDQGLQFLIQYYNGEERAKGNILERFSAQQFPDLHSELNLSSLELGDSALYFCASSALAGGDNEQFFGPGTRLTVL.

Worth noting for this clonotype: One end of the junction fails to match germline, which may point to a read error. This rearrangement joins TRBV7-3 to TRBJ2-7; D assignment may be TRBD1 or TRBD2 (6 bases each). Germline CDR1 reads SGHTA; CDR2 reads FQGTGA. The CDR3 contains 14 residues. CDR3 protein: CASSQRGGTYKQYF. For the CDR3, the DNA is TGTGCCAGCAGCCAGAGAGGGGGGACCTACAAGCAGTACTTC. Supplemented by reference TRBV7-3 and TRBJ2-7, the full variable domain reads GAGVSQTPSNKVTEKGKYVELRCDPISGHTALYWYRQSLGQGPEFLIYFQGTGAADDSGLPNDRFFAVRPEGSVSTLKIQRTERGDSAVYLCASSQRGGTYKQYFGPGTRLTVT.

The chain recombines TRBV2 with TRBJ2-7; D not certain. The CDR3 extends over 13 amino acids. The germline gives CDR1 SNHLY, CDR2 FYNNEI. The germline V and J ends were trimmed by 6 bases and 6 bases, with 15 bases remaining between them. In DNA, the CDR3 is TGTGCCAGCAGCTTGGCGCAGGTTGCCGAGCAGTACTTC. This encodes CASSLAQVAEQYF.

Many counts were recorded for this clonotype. J is TRBJ2-1 and V is TRBV10-2; D is ambiguous. The CDR3 spans 17 residues. V gave up 0 bases and J gave up 2 bases, with 14 bases separating them. CDR1 and CDR2 from the germline V gene are WSHSY and SAAADI. CDR3 protein: CASSESRLPPPYNEQFF. CDR3 DNA: TGCGCCAGCAGTGAGTCGAGGCTACCTCCCCCCTACAATGAGCAGTTCTTC.

A word on this clonotype: Mismatch with germline at one junction end may stem from a read error. The V call is TRBV20-1, the J call TRBJ2-5; D uncertain. Germline CDR1 reads DFQATT; CDR2 reads SNEGSKA (reference sequence). CDR3 length: 14 amino acids. The CDR3 reads CSAPYDRPQGTQYF. The CDR3, as DNA: TGCAGTGCTCCTTACGACCGACCTCAAGGGACCCAGTACTTC.

This clonotype has more than one count but fewer than ten. A junction end diverges from the germline sequence, so it may reflect a read error. This sequence joins TRBV6-1 and TRBJ2-7, with TRBD1 matching over 11 bases. Looked up from germline, CDR1 is MNHNS and CDR2 is SASEGT. CDR3 length: 16 amino acids. DNA of the CDR3: TGTGCCAGCGGTGAAGTTTCAGGACAGGGGGCGGAGGAGCAGTACTTC. Residues: CASGEVSGQGAEEQYF.

The gene calls are TRBV10-3 and TRBJ2-7; possibly TRBD1 for D (7 bases). V lost 5 bases and J lost 3, with 17 bases in between. Germline loops: CDR1 ENHRY, CDR2 SYGVKD. This CDR3 region has 15 residues. As DNA, the CDR3 is TGTGCCATCAGTCGCGGGACAGTAACAGGCTACGAGCAGTACTTC. As protein: CAISRGTVTGYEQYF.

This clonotype has at least ten counts. The gene calls are TRBV12-3 or TRBV12-4 and TRBJ2-7; possible D gene TRBD2, 6 bases. This CDR3 spans 13 amino acids. V was clipped by 5 bases and J by 3 bases, with 11 bases between them. CDR3 DNA sequence: TGTGCCAGCAGTCTTTGGAGGGTCTACGAGCAGTACTTC. Protein: CASSLWRVYEQYF.

The rearrangement joins TRBV7-2 to TRBJ1-5, with a weak D call TRBD1 (5 bases). This CDR3 is 16 amino acids long. Between the trimmed V and J ends, which lost 0 bases and 1 base, there was a span of 10 bases. Germline V gives CDR1 SGHTA, CDR2 FQGNSA. CDR3 sequence reads: CASSLAAGWSNQPQHF. The CDR3 bases are TGTGCCAGCAGCTTAGCAGCAGGGTGGAGCAATCAGCCCCAGCATTTT.

This clonotype was observed at least ten times. The chain has TRBV19 and TRBJ2-7; D is tentatively TRBD1 or TRBD2 (5 bases each). The germline V gene has CDR1 LNHDA and CDR2 SQIVND (reference sequence). The CDR3 spans 13 residues. V shed 5 bases and J shed 5 bases, with 13 bases lying between them. The CDR3 coding sequence is TGTGCCAGTAGTCTGGGGCTAGCAAACGAGCAGTACTTC. It codes for CASSLGLANEQYF.

The chain uses TRBV20-1 and TRBJ2-7; perhaps TRBD1 as D (6 bases). Per germline, CDR1 DFQATT and CDR2 SNEGSKA (reference sequence). The CDR3 runs 14 residues. V dropped 2 bases and J dropped 0 bases, with 11 bases sitting between them. CDR3 sequence (DNA): TGCAGTGCTAGACAAGGGGGTAGCTCCTACGAGCAGTACTTC. It yields the protein CSARQGGSSYEQYF.